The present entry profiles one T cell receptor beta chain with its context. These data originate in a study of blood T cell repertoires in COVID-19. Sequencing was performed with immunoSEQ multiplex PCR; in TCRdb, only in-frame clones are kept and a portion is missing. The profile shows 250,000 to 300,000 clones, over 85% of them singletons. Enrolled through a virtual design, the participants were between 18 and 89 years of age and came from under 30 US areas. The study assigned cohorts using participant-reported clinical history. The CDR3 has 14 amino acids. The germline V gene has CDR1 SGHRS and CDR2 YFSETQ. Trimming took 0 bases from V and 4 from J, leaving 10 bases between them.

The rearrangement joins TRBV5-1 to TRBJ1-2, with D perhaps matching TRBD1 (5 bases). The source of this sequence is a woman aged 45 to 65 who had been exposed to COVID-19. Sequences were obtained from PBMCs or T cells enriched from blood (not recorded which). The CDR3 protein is CASSLETAGYGYTF. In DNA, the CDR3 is TGCGCCAGCAGCTTGGAGACAGCGGGCTATGGCTACACCTTC.